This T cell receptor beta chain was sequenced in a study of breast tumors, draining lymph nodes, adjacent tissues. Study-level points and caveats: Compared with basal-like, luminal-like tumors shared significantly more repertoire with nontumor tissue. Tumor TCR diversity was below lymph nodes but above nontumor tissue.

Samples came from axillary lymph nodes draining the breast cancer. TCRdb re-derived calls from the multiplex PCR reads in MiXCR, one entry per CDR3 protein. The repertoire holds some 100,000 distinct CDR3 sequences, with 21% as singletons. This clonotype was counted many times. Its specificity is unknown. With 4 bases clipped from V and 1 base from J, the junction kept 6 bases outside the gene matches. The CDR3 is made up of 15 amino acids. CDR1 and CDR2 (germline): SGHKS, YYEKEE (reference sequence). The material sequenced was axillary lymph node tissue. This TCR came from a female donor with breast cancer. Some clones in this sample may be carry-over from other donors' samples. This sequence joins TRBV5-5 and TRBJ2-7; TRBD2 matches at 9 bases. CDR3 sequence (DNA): TGTGCCAGCAGCGCGGGGGGGGGGAAGTCCTACGAGCAGTACTTC. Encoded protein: CASSAGGGKSYEQYF. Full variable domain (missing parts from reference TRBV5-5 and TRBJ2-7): DAGVTQSPTHLIKTRGQQVTLRCSPISGHKSVSWYQQVLGQGPQFIFQYYEKEERGRGNFPDRFSARQFPNYSSELNVNALLLGDSALYLCASSAGGGKSYEQYFGPGTRLTVT.